Following are 31 T cell receptor beta chains from one sample sequenced in a study of blood T cell repertoires in COVID-19. Method: immunoSEQ multiplex PCR; TCRdb's copy keeps in-frame clones and lacks some. The profile shows about 370,000 clones, approximately 92% of them singletons. Sequencing was carried out using PBMCs or T cells enriched from blood (not recorded which). These receptors originate from a young man who had recovered from COVID-19.

The V and J genes are TRBV6-2 or TRBV6-3 and TRBJ2-7; TRBD2 matches 11 bases. The trim removed 1 base at V and 3 bases at J, leaving 8 bases unmatched. The CDR3 runs to 17 residues. Per germline, CDR1 MNHEY and CDR2 SVGEGT. The CDR3 spells CASSYWSLAGERYEQYF. The CDR3 DNA follows: TGTGCCAGCAGTTACTGGTCACTAGCGGGAGAACGCTACGAGCAGTACTTC.

The V call is TRBV7-6, the J call TRBJ2-5; D not certain. Germline V lookup: CDR1 SGHVS, CDR2 FNYEAQ. Trimming stripped 3 bases from V and 0 bases from J, with 8 bases between. CDR3 length: 14 residues. This CDR3 is CASSLVQNQETQYF. CDR3 coding DNA: TGTGCCAGCAGCTTGGTACAGAACCAAGAGACCCAGTACTTC.

The genes are TRBV19 and TRBJ2-2, with 9 bases matching TRBD1. This CDR3 is 15 amino acids long. Trimming removed 4 bases from V and 5 bases from J; junction bases left unmatched: 5. Germline lookup yields CDR1 LNHDA and CDR2 SQIVND (reference sequence). The CDR3 nucleotides read TGTGCCAGTAGTAGAGGGGACAGGGAAACCGGGGAGCTGTTTTTT. Protein sequence: CASSRGDRETGELFF.

CDR3 sequence reads: CASSALMGQSHEGNEQFF. The CDR3 coding sequence is TGCGCCAGCAGCGCCCTTATGGGGCAGTCTCATGAAGGGAATGAGCAGTTCTTC. J is TRBJ2-1 and V is TRBV5-1; possible D gene TRBD1, 5 bases. V lost 4 bases to trimming and J lost 7 bases, with 27 bases between them. This CDR3 contains 18 residues. Per the germline V gene, CDR1 is SGHRS and CDR2 is YFSETQ.

DNA of the CDR3: TGTGCCAGCAGTAACGGGGGGGGCTACACCTTC. Protein: CASSNGGGYTF. The rearrangement links TRBV28 to TRBJ1-2; D is possibly TRBD1 (5 bases). V was clipped by 5 bases and J by 8 bases, with 9 bases between them. CDR1 is MDHEN, CDR2 SYDVKM, per germline. CDR3 length: 11 residues.

This rearrangement joins TRBV6-5 to TRBJ1-4; 11 nucleotides align to TRBD1. The CDR3 runs 14 residues. V trimming: 7 bases; J trimming: 7 bases; junction bases outside the gene matches: 5. Germline V gene sequence: CDR1 MNHEY, CDR2 SVGAGI. This CDR3 reads CASTTGTGGEKLFF. The DNA for the CDR3 is TGTGCCAGCACCACCGGGACAGGGGGTGAAAAACTGTTTTTT.

The genes are TRBV7-2 and TRBJ2-1, with 9 bases that match TRBD1. J lost 6 bases, V lost 5 bases, and 2 bases had no gene match. This CDR3 is 13 amino acids long. The germline V gene has CDR1 SGHTA and CDR2 FQGNSA. The CDR3 reads CASSTTGGNEQFF. DNA of the CDR3: TGTGCCAGCAGCACGACAGGGGGCAATGAGCAGTTCTTC.

V gene TRBV6-5 combines with J gene TRBJ1-6; 7 nucleotides match TRBD1. The junction had 6 bases not matched to a gene; V was cut back by 5 bases and J by 5 bases. This CDR3 comprises 15 residues. Per the germline V gene, CDR1 is MNHEY and CDR2 is SVGAGI. The DNA of the CDR3 is TGTGCCAGCAGTCCGGGACAGTTTAATAATTCACCCCTCCACTTT. Its translation is CASSPGQFNNSPLHF.

CDR3 bases: TGTGCCAGCAGTGAAGCGCGGGGTACAGCCCCCTTGGATACGCAGTATTTT. It translates to CASSEARGTAPLDTQYF. The chain uses TRBV2 and TRBJ2-3; a weak D match, TRBD2 (6 bases). The V and J ends lost 0 bases and 6 bases respectively, with 19 bases between them. CDR3 length equals 17 residues. The germline V gene encodes CDR1 SNHLY and CDR2 FYNNEI. Based on the CDR3 plus reference TRBV2 and TRBJ2-3, the full variable domain is EPEVTQTPSHQVTQMGQEVILRCVPISNHLYFYWYRQILGQKVEFLVSFYNNEISEKSEIFDDQFSVERPDGSNFTLKIRSTKLEDSAMYFCASSEARGTAPLDTQYFGPGTRLTVL.

The V call is TRBV15, the J call TRBJ1-1; D gene unclear. The germline V and J ends were trimmed by 8 bases and 0 bases, with 7 bases remaining between them. CDR1 and CDR2 (germline): LNHNV, YYDKDF (reference sequence). The CDR3 runs 12 residues. For the CDR3, the DNA is TGTGCCACCGAGGGAATGAACACTGAAGCTTTCTTT. This gives the protein CATEGMNTEAFF.

V and J are TRBV6-1 and TRBJ1-6, with D possibly matching TRBD1 (5 bases). Trimming removed 2 bases from V and 9 bases from J, with 14 bases in between. The CDR3 has 15 residues. The germline V gene encodes CDR1 MNHNS and CDR2 SASEGT. The CDR3 here is CASSELPGNSSPLHF. DNA of the CDR3: TGTGCCAGCAGTGAACTCCCAGGGAACAGTTCACCCCTCCACTTT.

The chain couples TRBV4-1 to TRBJ2-1, with D maybe TRBD2 (6 bases). The germline V and J ends were trimmed by 1 base and 12 bases, with 19 bases remaining between them. The V gene's germline CDR1 is MGHRA and CDR2 YSYEKL. The CDR3 contains 15 residues. CDR3 nucleotide sequence: TGCGCCAGCAGCCAAGTAAAGAGTAGGGACTTTGGGCAGTTCTTC. Its translation is CASSQVKSRDFGQFF.

The J gene is TRBJ1-1, the V gene TRBV5-1; a possible D gene is TRBD1 (5 bases). In germline, CDR1 is SGHRS, CDR2 YFSETQ. V lost 0 bases and J 5 bases, leaving 14 bases between the germline ends. The CDR3 is 15 amino acids. The CDR3 coding sequence is TGCGCCAGCAGCTTGGTTGGCAGGGATAGTACTGAAGCTTTCTTT. It specifies CASSLVGRDSTEAFF. The variable domain in full, with the rest retrieved from reference TRBV5-1 and TRBJ1-1, is KAGVTQTPRYLIKTRGQQVTLSCSPISGHRSVSWYQQTPGQGLQFLFEYFSETQRNKGNFPGRFSGRQFSNSRSEMNVSTLELGDSALYLCASSLVGRDSTEAFFGQGTRLTVV.

The chain uses TRBV18 and TRBJ1-1; no clear D. V was trimmed by 2 bases and J by 5 bases, leaving 12 bases between them. CDR1 KGHSH and CDR2 LQKENI come from the germline V gene. The CDR3 contains 14 residues. The CDR3 bases are TGTGCCAGCTCACCATCCGATGGGGAGACTGAAGCTTTCTTT. The encoded protein is CASSPSDGETEAFF.

This clone was counted a few times. The V gene is TRBV6-5, the J gene TRBJ1-2; D unresolved. V lost 9 bases and J 4 bases, leaving 15 bases between the germline ends. In germline, CDR1 is MNHEY, CDR2 SVGAGI. The CDR3 consists of 13 residues. CDR3 nucleotide sequence: TGTGCCAGTCGATCGGTTTTATCCTATGGCTACACCTTC. Its protein product is CASRSVLSYGYTF.

The chain combines TRBV5-1 with TRBJ2-7, with 9 bases matching TRBD1. This CDR3 spans 16 amino acids. The J segment lost 2 bases and the V segment lost 4 bases, leaving 10 bases of the junction unmatched. Germline CDR1 and CDR2: SGHRS and YFSETQ. DNA of the CDR3: TGCGCCAGCAGCCGTGCCCGGGACAGGGACACCTACGAGCAGTACTTC. This codes for CASSRARDRDTYEQYF. The full variable domain, with the rest looked up from reference TRBV5-1 and TRBJ2-7, is KAGVTQTPRYLIKTRGQQVTLSCSPISGHRSVSWYQQTPGQGLQFLFEYFSETQRNKGNFPGRFSGRQFSNSRSEMNVSTLELGDSALYLCASSRARDRDTYEQYFGPGTRLTVT.

The chain recombines TRBV19 with TRBJ1-5; D may be TRBD1 (6 bases). In germline, CDR1 is LNHDA, CDR2 SQIVND (reference sequence). The CDR3 runs to 14 residues. The germline V and J ends were trimmed by 7 bases and 5 bases, with 15 bases remaining between them. Written as DNA, the CDR3 is TGTGCCAGTACTATCATGGCAGGGGATCAGCCCCAGCATTTT. It codes for CASTIMAGDQPQHF.

V and J are TRBV7-2 and TRBJ1-1; 8 bases map to TRBD1. From germline, CDR1 is SGHTA and CDR2 FQGNSA. J gave up 4 bases and V 5 bases, and 9 bases lay outside the gene matches. This CDR3 contains 15 residues. The CDR3 is CASSPQGQVRTEAFF. CDR3 in DNA: TGTGCCAGCAGCCCCCAGGGACAGGTCCGCACTGAAGCTTTCTTT. The whole variable domain, filled in from reference TRBV7-2 and TRBJ1-1, reads GAGVSQSPSNKVTEKGKDVELRCDPISGHTALYWYRQSLGQGLEFLIYFQGNSAPDKSGLPSDRFSAERTGGSVSTLTIQRTQQEDSAVYLCASSPQGQVRTEAFFGQGTRLTVV.

The gene calls are TRBV21-1 and TRBJ2-1; the D segment call TRBD2 is taken from the table without a DNA check. TRBV21-1 counts as a pseudogene. CDR3 length equals 15 residues. CDR3 bases: TGTGCCAGCAGCAAAGTTCTAGAACTCTACAATGAGCAGTTCTTC. Its protein product is CASSKVLELYNEQFF.

The chain uses TRBV28 and TRBJ2-1; possibly TRBD2 for D (5 bases). Germline V CDR1 and CDR2: MDHEN, SYDVKM. The CDR3 runs 8 residues. The CDR3 DNA is TGTGCGACGGGAGAGCAGTTCTTC. Amino acid sequence: CATGEQFF.

The chain couples TRBV5-1 to TRBJ2-1; 8 nucleotides line up with TRBD2. Germline V gene lookup returns CDR1 SGHRS and CDR2 YFSETQ. V shed 4 bases and J 6 bases; nucleotides not matched to a gene: 6. The CDR3 contains 14 residues. For the CDR3, the DNA is TGCGCCAGCAGCCTTGGGACTAGGGGCAATGAGCAGTTCTTC. Translation: CASSLGTRGNEQFF. Full variable domain (missing parts from reference TRBV5-1 and TRBJ2-1): KAGVTQTPRYLIKTRGQQVTLSCSPISGHRSVSWYQQTPGQGLQFLFEYFSETQRNKGNFPGRFSGRQFSNSRSEMNVSTLELGDSALYLCASSLGTRGNEQFFGPGTRLTVL.

The chain joins TRBV3-1 (or the pseudogene TRBV3-2) to TRBJ2-1, with TRBD2 identical over 10 bases. Germline-derived CDR1 and CDR2 are LGHDT and YNNKEL (reference sequence). J was trimmed by 0 bases and V by 4 bases; bases with no gene match: 3. The CDR3 extends over 16 amino acids. Written as DNA, the CDR3 is TGTGCCAGCAGCCCTTTAGCGGGAGGCTCCTACAATGAGCAGTTCTTC. It yields the protein CASSPLAGGSYNEQFF.

This chain uses TRBV19 with TRBJ1-2; D is unresolved. Germline values: CDR1 LNHDA, CDR2 SQIVND (reference sequence). V lost 3 bases, J lost 1 base, and 3 bases lay in between. The CDR3 covers 12 residues. The CDR3 loop is CASSINNYGYTF. The CDR3 nucleotides are TGTGCCAGTAGTATCAATAACTATGGCTACACCTTC.

The chain links TRBV7-9 to TRBJ1-2; no definite D call. CDR1 is SEHNR and CDR2 is FQNEAQ in the germline V gene (reference sequence). This CDR3 is built from 15 residues. V was pared by 5 bases and J by 1 base, with 14 bases between. The CDR3 DNA sequence: TGTGCCAGCAGCACAATTTGGGAGCTTAACTATGGCTACACCTTC. Translation gives CASSTIWELNYGYTF.

In the case of this clone: Distinct nucleotide sequences in the sample also encode this CDR3. This chain connects TRBV15 to TRBJ1-5; D call uncertain. V lost 5 bases and J 4 bases, leaving 6 bases between the germline ends. CDR3 length: 12 residues. Germline CDR1 LNHNV, CDR2 YYDKDF (reference sequence). CDR3 DNA: TGTGCCACCAGCCGGGATAATCAGCCCCAGCATTTT. It translates to CATSRDNQPQHF.

The chain combines TRBV3-1 (or the pseudogene TRBV3-2) with TRBJ1-1, with TRBD1 as a possible D gene (6 bases). Germline CDR1 is LGHDT and CDR2 is YNNKEL (reference sequence). This CDR3 comprises 14 residues. Trimming pared 2 bases from V and 4 bases from J, leaving 11 bases between. CDR3 coding DNA: TGTGCCAGCAGCCAACAGGGGTGGGGCACTGAAGCTTTCTTT. Its translation is CASSQQGWGTEAFF.

The genes are TRBV4-1 and TRBJ1-4; TRBD1 might be the D (6 bases). Germline V lookup: CDR1 MGHRA, CDR2 YSYEKL. V shed 0 bases and J shed 2 bases, with 7 bases lying between them. The CDR3 is 15 residues long. Here the CDR3 reads CASSQEQGTNEKLFF. CDR3 coding DNA: TGCGCCAGCAGCCAAGAACAGGGCACTAATGAAAAACTGTTTTTT.

V gene TRBV19 combines with J gene TRBJ2-7, with TRBD2 as a possible D gene (7 bases). The germline V gene encodes CDR1 LNHDA and CDR2 SQIVND (reference sequence). The CDR3 spans 14 residues. Trimming pared 4 bases from V and 2 bases from J, leaving 12 bases between. CDR3 coding DNA: TGTGCCAGTAGTAGGGGGGGCGATACCTACGAGCAGTACTTC. Translation: CASSRGGDTYEQYF. Filled out from reference TRBV19 and TRBJ2-7, the complete variable domain reads DGGITQSPKYLFRKEGQNVTLSCEQNLNHDAMYWYRQDPGQGLRLIYYSQIVNDFQKGDIAEGYSVSREKKESFPLTVTSAQKNPTAFYLCASSRGGDTYEQYFGPGTRLTVT.

The J gene is TRBJ2-7, the V gene TRBV12-2; whether TRBD1, the table's D call, matches the DNA was not checked. TRBV12-2 is an annotated pseudogene. The CDR3 has 20 residues. The CDR3 nucleotides are TGTGCAAGTCGCTTAGCCGGGGAAACTGGACAGTCTAACTCCGTTTACGAGCAGTACTTC. As protein: CASRLAGETGQSNSVYEQYF.

The chain recombines TRBV7-6 with TRBJ1-3, with a weak D call TRBD1 (5 bases). CDR1 SGHVS and CDR2 FNYEAQ come from the germline V gene. Trimming removed 1 base at V and 7 bases at J, with 14 bases between. The CDR3 is 15 amino acids. CDR3 sequence (DNA): TGTGCCAGCAGCTTAGGACAGCCAGGTTGGAACACCATATATTTT. Protein: CASSLGQPGWNTIYF.

This clone appeared once. This rearrangement joins TRBV30 to TRBJ2-7, with 9 bases fitting TRBD2. The CDR3 is made up of 13 amino acids. V gave up 2 bases and J gave up 7 bases; unmatched junction bases: 6. CDR1 GTSNPN and CDR2 SVGIG come from the germline V gene (reference sequence). Written as DNA, the CDR3 is TGTGCCTGGAGTTTAGCGGGAGCGGCTGAGCAGTACTTC. Amino acids: CAWSLAGAAEQYF.